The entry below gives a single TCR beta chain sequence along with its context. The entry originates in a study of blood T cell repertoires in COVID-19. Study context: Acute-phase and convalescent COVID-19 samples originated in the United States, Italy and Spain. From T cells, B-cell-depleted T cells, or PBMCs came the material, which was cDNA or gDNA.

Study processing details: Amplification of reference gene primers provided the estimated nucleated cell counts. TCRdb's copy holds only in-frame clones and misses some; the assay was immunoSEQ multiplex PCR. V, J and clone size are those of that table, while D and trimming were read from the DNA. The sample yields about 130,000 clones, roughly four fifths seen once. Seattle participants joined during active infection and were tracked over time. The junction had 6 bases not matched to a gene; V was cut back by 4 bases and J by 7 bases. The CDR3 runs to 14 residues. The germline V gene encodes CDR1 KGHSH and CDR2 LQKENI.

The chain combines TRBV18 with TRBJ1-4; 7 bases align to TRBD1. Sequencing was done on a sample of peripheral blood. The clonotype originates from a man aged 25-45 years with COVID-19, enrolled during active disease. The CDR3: CASSLRQGGEKLFF. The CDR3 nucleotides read TGTGCCAGCTCACTCCGACAGGGCGGTGAAAAACTGTTTTTT.